The sequence of this T cell receptor beta chain was determined in a study of OX40 agonist ivuxolimab in advanced cancers. The overall study: Cancers in dose escalation were hepatocellular, melanoma, renal cell and head and neck. Three patients got partial responses; one had hepatocellular carcinoma and two had cutaneous melanoma.

V lost 8 bases to trimming and J lost 3 bases, with 17 bases between them. The CDR3 sequence is 14 residues long. The germline V gene encodes CDR1 KGHSH and CDR2 LQKENI. Clones were read by immunoSEQ multiplex PCR, and TCRdb kept only the in-frame ones, dropping some. Among 95,000 to 150,000 clones listed, roughly 92% were seen once. Notes on the study in general: CD4+ and CD8+ blood T cells expanded clonally by week 6 at 0.1 to 3.0 mg/kg. Clonal expansion among partial responders at 0.1-3.0 mg/kg ranked near the lowest.

In regard to this clone: Its specificity is not known.

The V and J genes are TRBV18 and TRBJ2-7; D possibly corresponds to TRBD1 (6 bases). Specimen: CD4+ or CD8+ T cells sorted from blood, collected in a trial of the OX40 agonist ivuxolimab. This TCR was recovered from an adult with an advanced solid tumor such as melanoma, head and neck, liver or kidney cancer. The CDR3 DNA reads as TGTGCCAGCCGCGACGGGACAAACGACTACGAGCAGTACTTC. As protein: CASRDGTNDYEQYF. Full variable domain (remainder filled in from reference TRBV18 and TRBJ2-7): NAGVMQNPRHLVRRRGQEARLRCSPMKGHSHVYWYRQLPEEGLKFMVYLQKENIIDESGMPKERFSAEFPKEGPSILRIQQVVRGDSAAYFCASRDGTNDYEQYFGPGTRLTVT.